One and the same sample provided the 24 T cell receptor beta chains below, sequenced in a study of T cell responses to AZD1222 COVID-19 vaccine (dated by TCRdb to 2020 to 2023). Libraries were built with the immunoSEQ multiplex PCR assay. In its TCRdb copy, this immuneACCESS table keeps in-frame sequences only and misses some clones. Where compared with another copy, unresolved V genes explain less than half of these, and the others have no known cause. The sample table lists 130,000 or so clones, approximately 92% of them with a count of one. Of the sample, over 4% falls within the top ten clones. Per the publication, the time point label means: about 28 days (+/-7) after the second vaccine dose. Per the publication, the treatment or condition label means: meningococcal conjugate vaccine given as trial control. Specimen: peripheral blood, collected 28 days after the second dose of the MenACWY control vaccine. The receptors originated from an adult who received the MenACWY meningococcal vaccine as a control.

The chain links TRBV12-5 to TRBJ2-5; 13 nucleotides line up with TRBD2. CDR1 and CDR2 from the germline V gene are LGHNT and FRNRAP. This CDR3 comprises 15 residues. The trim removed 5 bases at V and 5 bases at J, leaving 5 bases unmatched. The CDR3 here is CASGLGTSGTETQYF. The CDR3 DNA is TGTGCTAGTGGTCTGGGGACTAGCGGGACCGAGACCCAGTACTTC. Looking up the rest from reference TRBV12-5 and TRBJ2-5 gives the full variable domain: DARVTQTPRHKVTEMGQEVTMRCQPILGHNTVFWYRQTMMQGLELLAYFRNRAPLDDSGMPKDRFSAEMPDATLATLKIQPSEPRDSAVYFCASGLGTSGTETQYFGPGTRLLVL.

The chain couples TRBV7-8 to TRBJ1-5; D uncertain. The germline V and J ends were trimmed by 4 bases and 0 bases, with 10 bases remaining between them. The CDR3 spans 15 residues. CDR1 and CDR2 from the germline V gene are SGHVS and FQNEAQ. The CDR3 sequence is CASSSNSFSNQPQHF. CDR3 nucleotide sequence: TGTGCCAGCAGCTCGAACAGTTTTAGCAATCAGCCCCAGCATTTT.

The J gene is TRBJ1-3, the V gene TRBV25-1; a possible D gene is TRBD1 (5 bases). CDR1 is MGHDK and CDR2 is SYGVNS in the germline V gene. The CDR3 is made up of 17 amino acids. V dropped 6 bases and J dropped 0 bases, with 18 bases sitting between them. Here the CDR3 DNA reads TGTGCCAGCAGGGGAAGCCTAACAGGCAACTCTGGAAACACCATATATTTT. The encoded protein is CASRGSLTGNSGNTIYF.

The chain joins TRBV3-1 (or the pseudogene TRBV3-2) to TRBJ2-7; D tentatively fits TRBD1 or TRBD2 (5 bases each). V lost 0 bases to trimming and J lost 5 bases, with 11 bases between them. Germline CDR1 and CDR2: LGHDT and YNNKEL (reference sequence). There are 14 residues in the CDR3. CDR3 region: CASSQDGRGHEQYV. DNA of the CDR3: TGTGCCAGCAGCCAAGATGGCCGGGGCCACGAGCAGTACGTC.

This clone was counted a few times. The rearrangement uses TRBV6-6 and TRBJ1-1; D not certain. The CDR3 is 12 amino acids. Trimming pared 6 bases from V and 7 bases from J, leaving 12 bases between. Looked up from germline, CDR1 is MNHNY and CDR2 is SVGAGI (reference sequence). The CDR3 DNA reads TGTGCCAGCAGCCCGCCAAGGAGTGAAGCTTTCTTT. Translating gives CASSPPRSEAFF.

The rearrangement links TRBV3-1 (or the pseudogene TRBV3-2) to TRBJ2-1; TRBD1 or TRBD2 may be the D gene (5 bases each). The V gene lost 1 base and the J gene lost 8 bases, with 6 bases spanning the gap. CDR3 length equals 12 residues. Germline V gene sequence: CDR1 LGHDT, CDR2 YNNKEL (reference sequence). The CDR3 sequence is CASSQGGDEQFF. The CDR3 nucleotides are TGTGCCAGCAGCCAAGGAGGGGATGAGCAGTTCTTC.

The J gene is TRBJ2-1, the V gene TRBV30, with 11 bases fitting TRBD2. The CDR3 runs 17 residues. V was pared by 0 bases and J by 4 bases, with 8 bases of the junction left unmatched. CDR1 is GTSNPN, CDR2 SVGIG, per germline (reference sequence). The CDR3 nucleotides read TGTGCCTGGAGTGTACGGACTAGCGGGTTCCCTTACAATGAGCAGTTCTTC. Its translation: CAWSVRTSGFPYNEQFF. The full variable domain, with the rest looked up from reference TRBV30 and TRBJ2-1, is SQTIHQWPATLVQPVGSPLSLECTVEGTSNPNLYWYRQAAGRGLQLLFYSVGIGQISSEVPQNLSASRPQDRQFILSSKKLLLSDSGFYLCAWSVRTSGFPYNEQFFGPGTRLTVL.

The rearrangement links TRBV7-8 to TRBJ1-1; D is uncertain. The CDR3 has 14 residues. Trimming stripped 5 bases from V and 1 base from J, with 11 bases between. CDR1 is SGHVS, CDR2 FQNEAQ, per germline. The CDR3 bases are TGTGCCAGCAGCAATAAAACGGGGAACACTGAAGCTTTCTTT. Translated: CASSNKTGNTEAFF.

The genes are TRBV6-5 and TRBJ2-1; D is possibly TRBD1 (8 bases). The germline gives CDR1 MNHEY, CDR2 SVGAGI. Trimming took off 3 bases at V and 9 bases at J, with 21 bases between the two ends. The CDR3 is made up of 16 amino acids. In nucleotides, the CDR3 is TGTGCCAGCAGTTATGGGAGGGCAGGGGGCTATGTTGAGCAGTTCTTC. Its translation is CASSYGRAGGYVEQFF.

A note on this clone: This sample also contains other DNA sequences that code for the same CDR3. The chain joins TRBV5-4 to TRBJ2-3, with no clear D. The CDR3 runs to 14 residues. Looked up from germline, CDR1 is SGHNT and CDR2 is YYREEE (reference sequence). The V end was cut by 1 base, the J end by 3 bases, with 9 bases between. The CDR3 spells CASSLNGGTDTQYF. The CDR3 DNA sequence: TGTGCCAGCAGCTTGAATGGTGGTACAGATACGCAGTATTTT.

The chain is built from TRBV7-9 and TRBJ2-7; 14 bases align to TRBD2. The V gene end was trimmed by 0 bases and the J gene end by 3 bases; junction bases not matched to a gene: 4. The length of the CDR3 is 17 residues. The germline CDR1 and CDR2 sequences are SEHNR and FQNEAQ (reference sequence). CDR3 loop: CASSLAGTSGRYYEQYF. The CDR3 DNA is TGTGCCAGCAGCTTAGCGGGGACTAGCGGGAGATACTACGAGCAGTACTTC.

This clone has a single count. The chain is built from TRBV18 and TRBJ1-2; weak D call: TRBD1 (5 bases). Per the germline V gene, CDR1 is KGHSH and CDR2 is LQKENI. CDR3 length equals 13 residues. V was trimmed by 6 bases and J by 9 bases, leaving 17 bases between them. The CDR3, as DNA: TGTGCCAGCTCCTCTACGGGGGACTCCAGCTACACCTTC. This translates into CASSSTGDSSYTF.

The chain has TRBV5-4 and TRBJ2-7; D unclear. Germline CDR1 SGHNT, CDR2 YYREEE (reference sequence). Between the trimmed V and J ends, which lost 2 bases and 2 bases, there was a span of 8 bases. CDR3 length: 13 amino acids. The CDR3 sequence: CASSLTPTYEQYV. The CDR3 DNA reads TGTGCCAGCAGCTTAACACCTACCTACGAGCAGTACGTC.

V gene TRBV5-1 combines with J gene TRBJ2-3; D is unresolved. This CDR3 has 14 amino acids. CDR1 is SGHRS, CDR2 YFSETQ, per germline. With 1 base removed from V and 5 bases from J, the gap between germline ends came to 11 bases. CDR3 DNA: TGCGCCAGCAGCTTGTACAGCGAGCAAGATACGCAGTATTTT. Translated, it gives CASSLYSEQDTQYF.

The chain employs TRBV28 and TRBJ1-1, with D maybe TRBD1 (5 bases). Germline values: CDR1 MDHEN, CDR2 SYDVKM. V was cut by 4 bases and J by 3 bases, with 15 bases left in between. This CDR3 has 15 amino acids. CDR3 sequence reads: CASSYRRGGHTEAFF. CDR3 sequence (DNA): TGTGCCAGCAGTTACCGAAGGGGCGGACACACTGAAGCTTTCTTT.

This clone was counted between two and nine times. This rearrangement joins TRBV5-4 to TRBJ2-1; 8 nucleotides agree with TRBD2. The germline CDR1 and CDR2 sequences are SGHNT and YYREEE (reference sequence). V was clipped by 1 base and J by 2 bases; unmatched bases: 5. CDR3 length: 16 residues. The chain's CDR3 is CASSLSLAAAYNEQFF. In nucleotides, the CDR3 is TGTGCCAGCAGCTTGTCACTAGCGGCTGCCTACAATGAGCAGTTCTTC.

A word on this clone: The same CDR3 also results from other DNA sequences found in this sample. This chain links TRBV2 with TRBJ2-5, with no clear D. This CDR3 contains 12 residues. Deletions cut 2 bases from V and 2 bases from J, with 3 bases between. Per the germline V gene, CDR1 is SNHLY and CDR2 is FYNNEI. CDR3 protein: CASSERQETQYF. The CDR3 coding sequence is TGTGCCAGCAGTGAACGGCAAGAGACCCAGTACTTC. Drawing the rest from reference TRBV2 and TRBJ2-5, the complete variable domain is EPEVTQTPSHQVTQMGQEVILRCVPISNHLYFYWYRQILGQKVEFLVSFYNNEISEKSEIFDDQFSVERPDGSNFTLKIRSTKLEDSAMYFCASSERQETQYFGPGTRLLVL.

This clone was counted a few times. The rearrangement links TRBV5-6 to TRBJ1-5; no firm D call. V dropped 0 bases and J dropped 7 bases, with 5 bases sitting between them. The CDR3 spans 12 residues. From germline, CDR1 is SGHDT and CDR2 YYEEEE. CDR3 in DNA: TGTGCCAGCAGCTTGGCGGACCAGCCCCAGCATTTT. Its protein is CASSLADQPQHF.

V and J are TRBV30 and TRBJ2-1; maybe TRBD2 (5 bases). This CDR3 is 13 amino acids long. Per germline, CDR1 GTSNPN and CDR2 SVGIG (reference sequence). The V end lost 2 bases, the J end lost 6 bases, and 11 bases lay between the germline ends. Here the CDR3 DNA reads TGTGCCTGGAGTAGACGGGGTGGCAATGAGCAGTTCTTC. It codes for CAWSRRGGNEQFF.

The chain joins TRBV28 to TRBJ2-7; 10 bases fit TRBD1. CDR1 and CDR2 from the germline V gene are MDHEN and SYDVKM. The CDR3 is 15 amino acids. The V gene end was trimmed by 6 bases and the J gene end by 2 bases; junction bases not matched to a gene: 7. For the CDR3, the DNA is TGTGCCAGCAGCTGGAGACAGGGGGCCGCCTACGAGCAGTACTTC. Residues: CASSWRQGAAYEQYF.

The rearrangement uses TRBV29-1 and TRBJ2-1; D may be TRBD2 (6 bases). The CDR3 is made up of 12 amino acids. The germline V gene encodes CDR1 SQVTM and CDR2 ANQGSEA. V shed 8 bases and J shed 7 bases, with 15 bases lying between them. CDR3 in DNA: TGCAGCCCCATCTCGGGGGAGAATGAGCAGTTCTTC. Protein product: CSPISGENEQFF.

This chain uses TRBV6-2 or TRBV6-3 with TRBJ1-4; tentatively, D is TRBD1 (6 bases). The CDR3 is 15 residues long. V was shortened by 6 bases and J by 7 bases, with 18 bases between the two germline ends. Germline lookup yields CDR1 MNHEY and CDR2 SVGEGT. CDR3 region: CASSPWGGRVEKLFF. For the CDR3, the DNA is TGTGCCAGCAGCCCCTGGGGGGGCAGAGTTGAAAAACTGTTTTTT.

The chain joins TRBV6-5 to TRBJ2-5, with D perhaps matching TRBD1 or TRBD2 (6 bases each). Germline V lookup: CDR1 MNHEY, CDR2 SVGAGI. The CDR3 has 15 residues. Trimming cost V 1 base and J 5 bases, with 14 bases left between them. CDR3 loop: CASSYLRGPMETQYF. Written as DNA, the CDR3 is TGTGCCAGCAGTTACTTACGGGGGCCTATGGAGACCCAGTACTTC.

CDR3 nucleotides: TGTGCCAGCAGCTCAGGACTAGCGGCGATACAAGAGACCCAGTACTTC. Its protein product is CASSSGLAAIQETQYF. This chain connects TRBV7-2 to TRBJ2-5, with TRBD2 identical over 10 bases. CDR1 and CDR2 (germline): SGHTA, FQGNSA. With V trimmed by 4 bases and J by 2 bases, 7 bases remained unmatched. The CDR3 is made up of 16 amino acids.